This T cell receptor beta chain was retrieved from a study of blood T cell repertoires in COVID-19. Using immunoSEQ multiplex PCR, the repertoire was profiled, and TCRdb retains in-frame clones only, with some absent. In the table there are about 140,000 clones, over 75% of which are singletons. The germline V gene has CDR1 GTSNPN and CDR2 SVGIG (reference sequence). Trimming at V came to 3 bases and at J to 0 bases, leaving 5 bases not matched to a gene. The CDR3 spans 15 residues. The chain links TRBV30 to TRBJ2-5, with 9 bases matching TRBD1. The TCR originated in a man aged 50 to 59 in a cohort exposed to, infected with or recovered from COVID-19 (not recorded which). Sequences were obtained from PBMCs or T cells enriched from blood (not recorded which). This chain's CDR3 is CAWRTTGGYQETQYF. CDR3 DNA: TGTGCCTGGAGGACCACAGGGGGCTACCAAGAGACCCAGTACTTC.